These 21 T cell receptor beta chains share one sample of origin, sequenced in a study of blood T cell repertoires in COVID-19. The data were produced by immunoSEQ multiplex PCR, yet TCRdb's version contains in-frame clones alone and is incomplete. This sample has around 64,000 clones, with around 87% found just once. Sequencing input: peripheral blood. Receptors were obtained from a man in his fifties with active COVID-19.

The chain links TRBV4-2 to TRBJ1-1; TRBD1 is a possible D gene (6 bases). CDR1 and CDR2 (germline): LGHNA, YNFKEQ. The length of the CDR3 is 15 residues. V was shortened by 0 bases and J by 4 bases, with 12 bases between the two germline ends. CDR3 bases: TGTGCCAGCAGCCAAGATCTGGCAGGGGTCACTGAAGCTTTCTTT. This translates into CASSQDLAGVTEAFF.

The sample holds a few counts of this clone. The chain links TRBV2 to TRBJ2-4, with a tentative D call TRBD1 (6 bases). Trimming took off 3 bases at V and 4 bases at J, with 16 bases between the two ends. The CDR3 covers 16 residues. CDR1 is SNHLY and CDR2 is FYNNEI in the germline V gene. Here the CDR3 reads CASSESVGQGKNIQYF. The CDR3 region has the DNA TGTGCCAGCAGTGAGAGTGTCGGGCAGGGGAAAAACATTCAGTACTTC.

This clone was seen more than once but under ten times. The V call is TRBV27, the J call TRBJ2-5; 9 nucleotides agree with TRBD1. The trim removed 1 base at V and 4 bases at J, leaving 10 bases unmatched. The CDR3 has 17 amino acids. Germline V CDR1 and CDR2: MNHEY, SMNVEV (reference sequence). CDR3 loop: CASSLFGGGQGPETQYF. The CDR3 DNA sequence: TGTGCCAGCAGTTTATTCGGTGGGGGACAGGGCCCAGAGACCCAGTACTTC.

The V call is TRBV12-3 or TRBV12-4, the J call TRBJ2-7; D unresolved. Trimming left V 0 bases short and J 1 base short, with 4 bases between. The CDR3 totals 13 residues. The CDR3 DNA reads TGTGCCAGCAGTTTAGCCTTTTCCTACGAGCAGTACTTC. Translated, it gives CASSLAFSYEQYF.

This clone has only a few counts. The chain uses TRBV9 and TRBJ2-3; 7 bases match TRBD2. The CDR3 length is 14 residues. V shed 3 bases and J 6 bases; nucleotides not matched to a gene: 7. Germline V gene lookup returns CDR1 SGDLS and CDR2 YYNGEE. The CDR3 protein is CASSDRTSSDTQYF. CDR3 bases: TGTGCCAGCAGCGACAGGACTAGTTCGGATACGCAGTATTTT.

The chain's CDR3 is CASSIQTDTNYGYTF. CDR3 nucleotides: TGTGCCAGTAGTATCCAGACAGATACTAACTATGGCTACACCTTC. The genes are TRBV19 and TRBJ1-2; D may be TRBD1 (5 bases). The CDR3 length is 15 residues. Trimming stripped 3 bases from V and 0 bases from J, with 11 bases between. The germline CDR1 and CDR2 sequences are LNHDA and SQIVND (reference sequence).

In this sample, this clone turned up once. V and J are TRBV7-9 and TRBJ2-7; 7 bases are shared with TRBD2. Germline-derived CDR1 and CDR2 are SEHNR and FQNEAQ (reference sequence). This CDR3 contains 15 residues. Germline trimming cut 1 base from V and 2 bases from J; bases unmatched to any gene: 5. The CDR3 loop is CASSLEASGPYEQYF. CDR3 coding DNA: TGTGCCAGCAGCTTAGAGGCTAGCGGCCCCTACGAGCAGTACTTC. The full variable domain, rest sourced from reference TRBV7-9 and TRBJ2-7, is DTGVSQNPRHKITKRGQNVTFRCDPISEHNRLYWYRQTLGQGPEFLTYFQNEAQLEKSRLLSDRFSAERPKGSFSTLEIQRTEQGDSAMYLCASSLEASGPYEQYFGPGTRLTVT.

The CDR3 reads CAGNDGREYNEQFF. The CDR3 DNA sequence: TGTGCCGGAAACGATGGGAGGGAATACAATGAGCAGTTCTTC. J is TRBJ2-1 and V is TRBV5-8, with 7 bases fitting TRBD2. The CDR3 runs 14 residues. Looked up from germline, CDR1 is SGHTS and CDR2 is YDEGEE. V was pared by 10 bases and J by 4 bases, with 11 bases of the junction left unmatched.

This clone has just a few counts. The V call is TRBV5-1, the J call TRBJ1-4, with D tentatively TRBD1 (6 bases). Germline values: CDR1 SGHRS, CDR2 YFSETQ. Trimming shortened V by 0 bases and J by 7 bases, and 13 bases separated the two germline ends. The CDR3 loop spans 15 amino acids. CDR3 coding DNA: TGCGCCAGCAGCTTGGAGGGGGGGAGATTTGAAAAACTGTTTTTT. This codes for CASSLEGGRFEKLFF.

The chain uses TRBV11-2 and TRBJ1-2; D is possibly TRBD1 (5 bases). Germline lookup yields CDR1 SGHAT and CDR2 FQNNGV. V lost 10 bases and J lost 0, with 15 bases in between. CDR3 size: 14 residues. The CDR3 nucleotides read TGTGCCATACCTCTTGGGGCTGCTAACTATGGCTACACCTTC. Residues: CAIPLGAANYGYTF.

V is TRBV4-3 and J is TRBJ1-2, with D possibly TRBD1 on 6 matching bases. The CDR3 is made up of 16 amino acids. Trimming stripped 3 bases from V and 4 bases from J, with 18 bases between. Germline CDR1 LGHNA, CDR2 YSLEER. The CDR3 region is CASSQAVRGEGYGYTF. The DNA of the CDR3 is TGCGCCAGCAGCCAGGCTGTTAGGGGGGAGGGCTATGGCTACACCTTC.

This clone was seen only once. CDR3 in DNA: TGTGCCAGCAGCCACTCCAACAGGGAGGGAGAAAAACTGTTTTTT. Translation gives CASSHSNREGEKLFF. The V and J genes are TRBV6-5 and TRBJ1-4; tentatively, D is TRBD1 (6 bases). This CDR3 is 15 amino acids long. The germline gives CDR1 MNHEY, CDR2 SVGAGI. Trimming stripped 6 bases from V and 8 bases from J, with 19 bases between.

The count of this clone is one. V gene TRBV28 combines with J gene TRBJ1-1; 7 nucleotides align to TRBD1. The V gene end was trimmed by 5 bases and the J gene end by 4 bases; junction bases not matched to a gene: 7. This CDR3 region has 14 residues. Per germline, CDR1 MDHEN and CDR2 SYDVKM. The CDR3 protein is CASSPTGEVTEAFF. The CDR3 DNA reads TGTGCCAGCAGTCCCACAGGGGAAGTCACTGAAGCTTTCTTT.

This sequence joins TRBV5-5 and TRBJ2-4; TRBD2 matches 12 bases. CDR3 length: 16 amino acids. Germline CDR1 is SGHKS and CDR2 is YYEKEE (reference sequence). The ends lost 3 bases at V and 10 bases at J; junction bases unmatched: 11. CDR3 bases: TGTGCCAGCAGCTCGCTGACTAGCGGGAGCCGAGGGATTCAGTACTTC. This gives the protein CASSSLTSGSRGIQYF.

V usage is TRBV29-1 and J usage is TRBJ1-1; D gene unclear. Looked up from germline, CDR1 is SQVTM and CDR2 is ANQGSEA. The length of the CDR3 is 15 residues. Trimming removed 4 bases at V and 1 base at J, with 16 bases between. CDR3 amino acids: CSVVGVASSNTEAFF. The CDR3 DNA reads TGCAGCGTTGTCGGGGTGGCCTCGTCGAACACTGAAGCTTTCTTT. The full variable domain, rest sourced from reference TRBV29-1 and TRBJ1-1, is SAVISQKPSRDICQRGTSLTIQCQVDSQVTMMFWYRQQPGQSLTLIATANQGSEATYESGFVIDKFPISRPNLTFSTLTVSNMSPEDSSIYLCSVVGVASSNTEAFFGQGTRLTVV.

V gene TRBV24-1 combines with J gene TRBJ2-7; 9 bases are a match to TRBD1. From germline, CDR1 is KGHDR and CDR2 SFDVKD. The CDR3 is 14 residues long. V dropped 2 bases and J dropped 6; count of bases not matched to a gene: 4. CDR3 loop: CATSDSWTGVEQYF. For the CDR3, the DNA is TGTGCCACCAGTGATTCTTGGACAGGGGTCGAGCAGTACTTC.

The chain employs TRBV11-2 and TRBJ2-7; 12 bases fit TRBD2. This CDR3 has 14 amino acids. The V gene's germline CDR1 is SGHAT and CDR2 FQNNGV. With V trimmed by 5 bases and J by 11 bases, 10 bases remained unmatched. The CDR3 nucleotides are TGTGCCAGCAGCCCGAGACTAGCGGGAGAACAAGAGTACTTC. Its translation is CASSPRLAGEQEYF.

The chain couples TRBV5-3 to TRBJ1-1, with a weak D call TRBD1 (6 bases). TRBV5-3 is flagged as an ORF with uncertain function. Trimming took off 6 bases at V and 6 bases at J, with 18 bases between the two ends. The length of the CDR3 is 14 residues. The CDR3 nucleotides read TGTGCCAGAAAAGGGGGGGCTCAGGTTCCTGAAGCTTTCTTT. It codes for CARKGGAQVPEAFF.

Here the CDR3 reads CASSPSTPQVANTIYF. CDR3 bases: TGTGCCAGCTCACCATCCACACCCCAGGTCGCAAACACCATATATTTT. The gene calls are TRBV18 and TRBJ1-3; D is uncertain. The germline CDR1 and CDR2 sequences are KGHSH and LQKENI. CDR3 length: 16 residues. V dropped 2 bases and J dropped 6 bases, with 17 bases sitting between them.

The V call is TRBV6-5, the J call TRBJ2-2, with 10 bases identical to TRBD2. This CDR3 has 15 amino acids. Per germline, CDR1 MNHEY and CDR2 SVGAGI. V shed 7 bases, J shed 4 bases, and the junction held 6 bases outside the gene matches. Here the CDR3 reads CASNPSGRATGELFF. CDR3 sequence (DNA): TGTGCCAGCAACCCAAGCGGGAGGGCCACCGGGGAGCTGTTTTTT.

This clone occurred many times. The V and J genes are TRBV18 and TRBJ1-2; D is undetermined. The CDR3 spans 13 residues. Germline V gives CDR1 KGHSH, CDR2 LQKENI. The V end was cut by 3 bases, the J end by 8 bases, with 13 bases between. The DNA of the CDR3 is TGTGCCAGCTCACCTGACCTAAGAGCGGGCTACACCTTC. It encodes CASSPDLRAGYTF. The entire variable domain, with the rest obtained from reference TRBV18 and TRBJ1-2, is as follows: NAGVMQNPRHLVRRRGQEARLRCSPMKGHSHVYWYRQLPEEGLKFMVYLQKENIIDESGMPKERFSAEFPKEGPSILRIQQVVRGDSAAYFCASSPDLRAGYTFGSGTRLTVV.